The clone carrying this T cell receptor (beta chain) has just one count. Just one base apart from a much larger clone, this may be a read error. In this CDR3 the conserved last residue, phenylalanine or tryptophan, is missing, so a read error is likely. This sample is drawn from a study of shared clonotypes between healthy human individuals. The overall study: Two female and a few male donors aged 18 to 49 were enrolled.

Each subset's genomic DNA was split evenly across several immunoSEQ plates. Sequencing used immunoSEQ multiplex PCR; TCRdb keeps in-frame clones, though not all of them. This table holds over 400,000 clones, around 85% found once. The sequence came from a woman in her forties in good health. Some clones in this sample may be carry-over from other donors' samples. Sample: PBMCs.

The CDR3 DNA is TGCGCCAGCAGTCCGAGGGGGGCCACAGATACGCAGTATTTG. It codes for CASSPRGATDTQYL. This chain connects TRBV4-3 to TRBJ2-3, with D perhaps TRBD1 or TRBD2 (6 bases each). The V and J ends lost 6 bases and 2 bases respectively, with 12 bases between them. Germline-derived CDR1 and CDR2 are LGHNA and YSLEER. The CDR3 sequence is 14 residues long.